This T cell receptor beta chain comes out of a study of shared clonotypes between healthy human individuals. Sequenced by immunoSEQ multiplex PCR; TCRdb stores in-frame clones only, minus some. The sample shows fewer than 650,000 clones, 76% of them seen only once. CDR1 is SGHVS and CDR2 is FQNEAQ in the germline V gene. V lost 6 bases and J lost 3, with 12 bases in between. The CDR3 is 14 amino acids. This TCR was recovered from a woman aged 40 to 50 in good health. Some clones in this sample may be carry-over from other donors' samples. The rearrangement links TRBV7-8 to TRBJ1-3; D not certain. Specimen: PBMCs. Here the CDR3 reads CASRETAGGNTIYF. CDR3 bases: TGTGCCAGCAGGGAAACGGCAGGTGGAAACACCATATATTTT.